Below, 17 T cell receptor beta chains from the same sample are listed, as sequenced in a study of ipilimumab plus nivolumab after autologous stem cell transplantation. Profiled with immunoSEQ multiplex PCR; TCRdb holds only in-frame clones, not every one. This table has 8,000 to 13,000 clones, nearly 80% appearing once. The source was PBMCs, collected in a trial of ipilimumab plus nivolumab as post-transplant consolidation. The receptors come from a male donor with diffuse large B-cell lymphoma.

J is TRBJ2-7 and V is TRBV18; 7 nucleotides line up with TRBD1. The CDR3 has 14 amino acids. Trimming took 4 bases from V and 2 from J; bases not matched to a gene: 5. Germline V gene data show CDR1 as KGHSH and CDR2 as LQKENI. The CDR3 sequence: CASSQETGPYEQYF. In nucleotides, the CDR3 is TGTGCCAGCTCACAGGAGACAGGGCCCTACGAGCAGTACTTC.

This clone showed up just a few times. The rearrangement uses TRBV27 and TRBJ2-1; 7 bases map to TRBD1. V was clipped by 3 bases and J by 6 bases; unmatched bases: 8. CDR1 is MNHEY, CDR2 SMNVEV, per germline (reference sequence). There are 15 residues in the CDR3. The CDR3 sequence is CASSFEGASSNEQFF. The CDR3 DNA is TGTGCCAGCAGTTTTGAGGGGGCTTCCAGCAATGAGCAGTTCTTC.

The J gene is TRBJ1-1, the V gene TRBV28; tentatively, D is TRBD1 (6 bases). V was pared by 2 bases and J by 2 bases, with 9 bases between. The CDR3 is 14 residues long. CDR1 and CDR2 from the germline V gene are MDHEN and SYDVKM. CDR3 bases: TGTGCCAGCAGTTTAGAGGGGACAAACACTGAAGCTTTCTTT. Translation: CASSLEGTNTEAFF. Full variable domain (rest looked up from reference TRBV28 and TRBJ1-1): DVKVTQSSRYLVKRTGEKVFLECVQDMDHENMFWYRQDPGLGLRLIYFSYDVKMKEKGDIPEGYSVSREKKERFSLILESASTNQTSMYLCASSLEGTNTEAFFGQGTRLTVV.

The CDR3 DNA follows: TGTGCCAGCAGCTTAGGACTAGCGGACACAGATACGCAGTATTTT. This gives the protein CASSLGLADTDTQYF. This rearrangement joins TRBV11-1 to TRBJ2-3; 9 bases line up with TRBD2. The CDR3 runs 15 residues. Germline-derived CDR1 and CDR2 are SGHAT and FQDESV (reference sequence). Losses at the gene ends were 1 base for V and 2 bases for J; bases not matched to a gene: 1.

The V gene is TRBV4-2, the J gene TRBJ2-7; D possibly corresponds to TRBD1 (5 bases). V was cut by 4 bases and J by 4 bases, with 8 bases left in between. Germline CDR1 reads LGHNA; CDR2 reads YNFKEQ. The CDR3 has 12 residues. CDR3 bases: TGTGCCAGCAGCCTACAGGAGTACGAGCAGTACTTC. It specifies CASSLQEYEQYF.

This clone was counted a single time. This rearrangement joins TRBV9 to TRBJ1-2; D is unresolved. Per germline, CDR1 SGDLS and CDR2 YYNGEE. This CDR3 comprises 13 residues. V shed 3 bases and J shed 1 base, with 7 bases lying between them. The CDR3 nucleotides are TGTGCCAGCAGCGACCGGATTAACTATGGCTACACCTTC. This translates into CASSDRINYGYTF.

CDR3 amino acids: CASSLSYVEQFF. The CDR3 bases are TGCGCCAGCAGCTTGTCTTACGTTGAGCAGTTCTTC. The chain is built from TRBV5-1 and TRBJ2-1, with D uncertain. Germline CDR1 is SGHRS and CDR2 is YFSETQ. The CDR3 has 12 amino acids. The V gene lost 1 base and the J gene lost 9 bases, with 8 bases spanning the gap.

This chain connects TRBV5-1 to TRBJ2-7; D possibly uses TRBD1 or TRBD2 (5 bases each). The CDR3 spans 12 residues. Deletions cut 4 bases from V and 4 bases from J, with 9 bases between. Germline loops: CDR1 SGHRS, CDR2 YFSETQ. The CDR3 sequence: CASSGTLYEQYF. The CDR3 DNA follows: TGCGCCAGCAGCGGGACCCTTTACGAGCAGTACTTC.

This clone was picked up a small number of times. The chain combines TRBV18 with TRBJ1-2; D is uncertain. Germline CDR1 is KGHSH and CDR2 is LQKENI. The V end was cut by 3 bases, the J end by 4 bases, with 9 bases between. The CDR3 has 13 amino acids. The chain's CDR3 is CASSPLDGYGYTF. Here the CDR3 DNA reads TGTGCCAGCTCACCGTTGGATGGCTATGGCTACACCTTC.

The chain combines TRBV2 with TRBJ1-2; possibly TRBD1 for D (6 bases). The CDR3 is made up of 14 amino acids. CDR1 and CDR2 from the germline V gene are SNHLY and FYNNEI. V lost 7 bases and J 6 bases, leaving 18 bases between the germline ends. The CDR3 DNA is TGTGCCAGCATACGGTATACAGGGCCCAATGGCTACACCTTC. It yields the protein CASIRYTGPNGYTF.

The gene calls are TRBV27 and TRBJ1-6, with D maybe TRBD1 (5 bases). Looked up from germline, CDR1 is MNHEY and CDR2 is SMNVEV (reference sequence). The CDR3 runs 13 residues. V gave up 7 bases and J gave up 5 bases, with 9 bases separating them. DNA of the CDR3: TGTGCCAGCAACAGGCTGGATAATTCACCCCTCCACTTT. It specifies CASNRLDNSPLHF.

The rearrangement joins TRBV7-3 to TRBJ2-3, with TRBD2 matching 11 bases. The germline V gene encodes CDR1 SGHTA and CDR2 FQGTGA. This CDR3 has 17 residues. With 3 bases clipped from V and 2 bases from J, the junction kept 7 bases outside the gene matches. Written as DNA, the CDR3 is TGTGCCAGCAGCTTGACGGGACTAGCGGATTACACAGATACGCAGTATTTT. Its translation is CASSLTGLADYTDTQYF.

A few counts support this clone. The CDR3 nucleotides read TGCGCCAGCAGCTTACAGGGGTCTAATGAAAAACTGTTTTTT. It translates to CASSLQGSNEKLFF. This chain links TRBV5-1 with TRBJ1-4; 7 positions match TRBD1. With V trimmed by 2 bases and J by 3 bases, 1 base remained unmatched. Germline CDR1 SGHRS, CDR2 YFSETQ. There are 14 residues in the CDR3. The entire variable domain, with the rest obtained from reference TRBV5-1 and TRBJ1-4, is as follows: KAGVTQTPRYLIKTRGQQVTLSCSPISGHRSVSWYQQTPGQGLQFLFEYFSETQRNKGNFPGRFSGRQFSNSRSEMNVSTLELGDSALYLCASSLQGSNEKLFFGSGTQLSVL.

This chain joins TRBV5-1 and TRBJ1-4; the match to TRBD1 covers 7 bases. The CDR3 loop spans 15 amino acids. Germline lookup yields CDR1 SGHRS and CDR2 YFSETQ. Trimming cost V 4 bases and J 3 bases; bases outside gene matches: 6. For the CDR3, the DNA is TGCGCCAGCAGCACCGGGACAGTGTCTAATGAAAAACTGTTTTTT. Amino acids: CASSTGTVSNEKLFF. The whole variable domain, remainder taken from reference TRBV5-1 and TRBJ1-4, is KAGVTQTPRYLIKTRGQQVTLSCSPISGHRSVSWYQQTPGQGLQFLFEYFSETQRNKGNFPGRFSGRQFSNSRSEMNVSTLELGDSALYLCASSTGTVSNEKLFFGSGTQLSVL.

The genes are TRBV6-5 and TRBJ1-5; D not certain. V was pared by 0 bases and J by 5 bases, with 5 bases between. CDR3 length: 13 residues. Germline CDR1 is MNHEY and CDR2 is SVGAGI. The CDR3 protein is CASSYSEDQPQHF. Here the CDR3 DNA reads TGTGCCAGCAGTTACTCGGAGGATCAGCCCCAGCATTTT.

The chain is built from TRBV4-1 and TRBJ2-1, with D unresolved. The CDR3 loop spans 13 amino acids. V was clipped by 4 bases and J by 4 bases, with 8 bases between them. CDR1 and CDR2 from the germline V gene are MGHRA and YSYEKL. This CDR3 is CASSRASYNEQFF. The CDR3 DNA is TGCGCCAGCAGCCGGGCTTCGTACAATGAGCAGTTCTTC.

This chain's CDR3 is CASSQPTHEVGNEQFF. CDR3 DNA: TGTGCCAGCAGTCAACCTACTCACGAAGTTGGCAATGAGCAGTTCTTC. This chain joins TRBV28 and TRBJ2-1; D is ambiguous. The CDR3 has 16 residues. Trimming shortened V by 5 bases and J by 6 bases, and 20 bases separated the two germline ends. CDR1 MDHEN and CDR2 SYDVKM come from the germline V gene.